The 3 T cell receptor beta chains reported below all come from one sample, sequenced in a study of shared clonotypes between healthy human individuals. Measured with immunoSEQ multiplex PCR; TCRdb has only the in-frame clones, and not every one. Of roughly 2.5 million clones listed, just over 90% are singletons. Specimen: naive CD4+ T cells sorted from blood. Described subset: CD45RA+ positively selected. The receptor set was obtained from a man aged 18 to 30 in good health.

V gene TRBV7-9 combines with J gene TRBJ2-2; 10 bases line up with TRBD2. V dropped 10 bases and J dropped 0; count of bases not matched to a gene: 11. Germline CDR1 SEHNR, CDR2 FQNEAQ (reference sequence). The CDR3 runs 17 residues. CDR3 nucleotides: TGTGCCATAACCACCCTGACTAGCGGGCCGAACACCGGGGAGCTGTTTTTT. This gives the protein CAITTLTSGPNTGELFF.

The genes are TRBV18 and TRBJ1-2, with D uncertain. The CDR3 loop spans 14 amino acids. Germline CDR1 KGHSH, CDR2 LQKENI. Deletions cut 4 bases from V and 0 bases from J, with 9 bases between. The CDR3 is CASSLQPPNYGYTF. In DNA form, the CDR3 reads TGTGCCAGCTCACTTCAGCCTCCTAACTATGGCTACACCTTC.

This chain joins TRBV10-3 and TRBJ2-3; 7 bases fit TRBD2. The CDR3 is 16 amino acids. Germline V gives CDR1 ENHRY, CDR2 SYGVKD. J lost 1 base, V lost 5 bases, and 9 bases had no gene match. In DNA, the CDR3 is TGTGCCATCAGTACCCGAGGGGCGGGAGGCACAGATACGCAGTATTTT. Protein product: CAISTRGAGGTDTQYF.